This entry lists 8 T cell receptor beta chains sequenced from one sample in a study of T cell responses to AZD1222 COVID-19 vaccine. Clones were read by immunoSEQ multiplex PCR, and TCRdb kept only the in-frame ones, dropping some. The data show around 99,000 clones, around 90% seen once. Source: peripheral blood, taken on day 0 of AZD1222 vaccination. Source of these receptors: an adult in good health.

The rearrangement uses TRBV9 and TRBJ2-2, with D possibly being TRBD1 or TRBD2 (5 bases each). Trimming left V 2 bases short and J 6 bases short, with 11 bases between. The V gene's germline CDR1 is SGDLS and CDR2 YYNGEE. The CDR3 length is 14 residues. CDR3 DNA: TGTGCCAGCAGCGTGGGACCTCCGTCCGGGGAGCTGTTTTTT. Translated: CASSVGPPSGELFF.

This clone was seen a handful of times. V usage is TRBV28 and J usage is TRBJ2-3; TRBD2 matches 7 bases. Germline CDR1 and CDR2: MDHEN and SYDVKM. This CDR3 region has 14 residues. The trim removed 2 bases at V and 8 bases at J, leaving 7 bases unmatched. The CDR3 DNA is TGTGCCAGCAGTTTAGTCTGGGGGGGAGGTACGCAGTATTTT. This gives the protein CASSLVWGGGTQYF.

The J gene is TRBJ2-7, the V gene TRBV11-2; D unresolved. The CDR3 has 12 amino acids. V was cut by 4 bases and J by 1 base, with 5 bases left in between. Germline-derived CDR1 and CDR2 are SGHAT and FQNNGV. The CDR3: CASSSGSYEQYF. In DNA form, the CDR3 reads TGTGCCAGCAGCTCCGGGTCCTACGAGCAGTACTTC.

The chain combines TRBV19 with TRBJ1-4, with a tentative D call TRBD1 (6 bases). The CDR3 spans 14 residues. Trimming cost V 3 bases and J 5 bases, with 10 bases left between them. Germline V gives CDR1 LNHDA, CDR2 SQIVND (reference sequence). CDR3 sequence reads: CASSIGGANEKLFF. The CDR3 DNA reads TGTGCCAGTAGTATCGGGGGCGCAAATGAAAAACTGTTTTTT.

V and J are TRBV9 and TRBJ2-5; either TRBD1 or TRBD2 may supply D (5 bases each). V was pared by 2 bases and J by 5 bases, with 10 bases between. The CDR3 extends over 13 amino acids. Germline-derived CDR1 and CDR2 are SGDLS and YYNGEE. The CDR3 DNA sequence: TGTGCCAGCAGCGTGTTCGGGGCTGAGACCCAGTACTTC. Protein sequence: CASSVFGAETQYF.

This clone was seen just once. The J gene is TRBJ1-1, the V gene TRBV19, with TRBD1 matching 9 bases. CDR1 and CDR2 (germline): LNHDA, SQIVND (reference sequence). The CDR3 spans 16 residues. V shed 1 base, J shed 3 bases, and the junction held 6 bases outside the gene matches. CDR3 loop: CASSIVTDRGHTEAFF. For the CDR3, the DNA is TGTGCCAGTAGTATAGTAACGGACAGGGGTCACACTGAAGCTTTCTTT.

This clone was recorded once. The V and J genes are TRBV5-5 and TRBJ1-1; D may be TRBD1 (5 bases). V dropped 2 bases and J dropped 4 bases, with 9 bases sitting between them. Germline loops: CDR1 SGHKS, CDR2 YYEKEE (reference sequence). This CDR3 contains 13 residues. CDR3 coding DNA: TGTGCCAGCAGCTTTACCGGGGCCACTGAAGCTTTCTTT. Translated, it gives CASSFTGATEAFF.

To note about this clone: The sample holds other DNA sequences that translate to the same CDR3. Here the CDR3 reads CASSSGTANYGYTF. CDR3 DNA: TGTGCCAGCAGTTCCGGGACAGCAAACTATGGCTACACCTTC. V gene TRBV6-5 combines with J gene TRBJ1-2, with TRBD1 matching over 7 bases. The junction had 4 bases not matched to a gene; V was cut back by 4 bases and J by 2 bases. Germline loops: CDR1 MNHEY, CDR2 SVGAGI. CDR3 length: 14 residues.